Below, 17 T cell receptor beta chains from the same sample are listed, as sequenced in a study of blood T cell repertoires in COVID-19. Measured with immunoSEQ multiplex PCR; TCRdb has only the in-frame clones, and not every one. The table includes about half a million clones, 89% detected once. The sample consisted of peripheral blood. Receptors originate from a man between 18 and 29 years old with COVID-19, enrolled during active disease.

The chain recombines TRBV12-3 or TRBV12-4 with TRBJ2-7; the D gene is possibly TRBD2 (6 bases). CDR3 length: 12 residues. Trimming took 6 bases from V and 7 from J, leaving 13 bases between them. CDR3 DNA sequence: TGTGCCAGCAGCCCCTCGGGGAGGGAGCAGTACTTC. It codes for CASSPSGREQYF.

The rearrangement uses TRBV7-8 and TRBJ2-2; TRBD2 agrees at 13 bases. CDR3 length: 15 residues. V shed 5 bases, J shed 6 bases, and the junction held 3 bases outside the gene matches. The V gene's germline CDR1 is SGHVS and CDR2 FQNEAQ. The CDR3 loop is CASSELAGGPGELFF. The CDR3 DNA is TGTGCCAGCAGCGAACTAGCGGGAGGGCCCGGGGAGCTGTTTTTT.

The chain carries TRBV5-6 and TRBJ1-6; D is uncertain. The germline V gene has CDR1 SGHDT and CDR2 YYEEEE. CDR3 length: 16 residues. Trimming removed 4 bases from V and 0 bases from J, with 11 bases in between. CDR3 coding DNA: TGTGCCAGCAGCGTGCGGGTTAGCTCCTATAATTCACCCCTCCACTTT. It codes for CASSVRVSSYNSPLHF.

This clone was seen a single time. The CDR3 nucleotides are TGTGCCAGCAGCTTAGGTATGGGACTAGCGGGGGCATCCTACAATGAGCAGTTCTTC. Translated: CASSLGMGLAGASYNEQFF. This chain links TRBV11-2 with TRBJ2-1, with 14 bases aligning to TRBD2. Trimming removed 1 base from V and 1 base from J; junction bases left unmatched: 6. There are 19 residues in the CDR3. Per germline, CDR1 SGHAT and CDR2 FQNNGV. Together with reference TRBV11-2 and TRBJ2-1, the CDR3 gives the full variable domain: EAGVAQSPRYKIIEKRQSVAFWCNPISGHATLYWYQQILGQGPKLLIQFQNNGVVDDSQLPKDRFSAERLKGVDSTLKIQPAKLEDSAVYLCASSLGMGLAGASYNEQFFGPGTRLTVL.

This clone came up a few times. The rearrangement links TRBV25-1 to TRBJ2-3; D perhaps matches TRBD1 (6 bases). Germline CDR1 and CDR2: MGHDK and SYGVNS. This CDR3 spans 14 amino acids. The V gene lost 3 bases and the J gene lost 6 bases, with 13 bases spanning the gap. The CDR3 DNA sequence: TGTGCCAGCAGTGACGTGGGGGCAGGGGATACGCAGTATTTT. Encoded protein: CASSDVGAGDTQYF. The complete variable domain, with remaining parts taken from reference TRBV25-1 and TRBJ2-3, reads EADIYQTPRYLVIGTGKKITLECSQTMGHDKMYWYQQDPGMELHLIHYSYGVNSTEKGDLSSESTVSRIRTEHFPLTLESARPSHTSQYLCASSDVGAGDTQYFGPGTRLTVL.

The chain carries TRBV7-8 and TRBJ1-6; 8 bases line up with TRBD1. From germline, CDR1 is SGHVS and CDR2 FQNEAQ. CDR3 size: 15 residues. V shed 5 bases and J 6 bases; nucleotides not matched to a gene: 6. CDR3 DNA: TGTGCCAGCAGCCCTGACAGGGGACGTAATTCACCCCTCCACTTT. Its translation is CASSPDRGRNSPLHF.

The chain employs TRBV7-6 and TRBJ1-1; unclear D gene. CDR1 is SGHVS, CDR2 FNYEAQ, per germline. This CDR3 contains 13 residues. The ends were cut back, 4 bases at V and 2 bases at J, with 8 bases in the middle. The CDR3 nucleotides read TGTGCCAGCAGCTCCCGGGTAAACACTGAAGCTTTCTTT. The encoded protein is CASSSRVNTEAFF. Looking up the rest from reference TRBV7-6 and TRBJ1-1 gives the full variable domain: GAGVSQSPRYKVTKRGQDVALRCDPISGHVSLYWYRQALGQGPEFLTYFNYEAQQDKSGLPNDRFSAERPEGSISTLTIQRTEQRDSAMYRCASSSRVNTEAFFGQGTRLTVV.

The chain is built from TRBV12-3 or TRBV12-4 and TRBJ1-2; D is perhaps TRBD1 (6 bases). The CDR3 is 13 amino acids. V gave up 1 base and J gave up 8 bases, with 11 bases separating them. The CDR3 bases are TGTGCCAGCAGTTTAGGACAGGTGTGGGGCTACACCTTC. It codes for CASSLGQVWGYTF.

This clone was seen a few times. V gene TRBV9 combines with J gene TRBJ2-1; 9 nucleotides align to TRBD2. The length of the CDR3 is 14 residues. J was trimmed by 8 bases and V by 2 bases; bases with no gene match: 5. Germline-derived CDR1 and CDR2 are SGDLS and YYNGEE. In nucleotides, the CDR3 is TGTGCCAGCAGCGTTGGTAGCGGGAGCCATGAGCAGTTCTTC. As protein: CASSVGSGSHEQFF.

The V and J genes are TRBV4-2 and TRBJ2-1; 15 bases fit TRBD2. The CDR3 has 20 amino acids. J was trimmed by 7 bases and V by 0 bases; bases with no gene match: 13. CDR1 is LGHNA, CDR2 YNFKEQ, per germline. This CDR3 is CASSQDRGLAGGSPANEQFF. DNA for the CDR3: TGTGCCAGCAGCCAAGATCGAGGACTAGCGGGGGGGTCCCCGGCGAATGAGCAGTTCTTC.

The chain joins TRBV10-2 to TRBJ2-3; D is possibly TRBD2 (6 bases). The CDR3 covers 15 residues. CDR1 and CDR2 from the germline V gene are WSHSY and SAAADI. Trimming took 3 bases from V and 4 from J, leaving 14 bases between them. The CDR3 nucleotides read TGCGCCAGCAGTGAAGACGGGAGAGGGGCAGATACGCAGTATTTT. Its translation: CASSEDGRGADTQYF.

Turning to this clone: The same CDR3 arises from other DNA sequences in this sample as well. This rearrangement joins TRBV2 to TRBJ1-2, with D possibly TRBD1 on 6 matching bases. V lost 6 bases to trimming and J lost 7 bases, with 15 bases between them. The length of the CDR3 is 13 residues. The germline V gene has CDR1 SNHLY and CDR2 FYNNEI. CDR3 in amino acids: CASREDRGGGYTF. CDR3 coding DNA: TGTGCCAGCAGGGAGGACCGAGGGGGTGGCTACACCTTC.

This chain uses TRBV25-1 with TRBJ2-5, with D perhaps matching TRBD1 (5 bases). Germline loops: CDR1 MGHDK, CDR2 SYGVNS. The CDR3 is 13 residues long. V lost 3 bases and J 3 bases, leaving 8 bases between the germline ends. The CDR3 DNA follows: TGTGCCAGCAGTGACCCAGGGAAAGAGACCCAGTACTTC. It codes for CASSDPGKETQYF.

The chain carries TRBV27 and TRBJ2-2; the match to TRBD2 covers 8 bases. Per the germline V gene, CDR1 is MNHEY and CDR2 is SMNVEV (reference sequence). The trim removed 9 bases at V and 0 bases at J, leaving 9 bases unmatched. The CDR3 sequence is 16 residues long. The CDR3 DNA sequence: TGTGCCAGACTCTTTAGAGCGGGAGCGAACACCGGGGAGCTGTTTTTT. It yields the protein CARLFRAGANTGELFF.

This sequence joins TRBV12-5 and TRBJ2-7, with D possibly matching TRBD2 (7 bases). The CDR3 is 14 residues long. Germline CDR1 LGHNT, CDR2 FRNRAP. V was cut by 3 bases and J by 4 bases, with 13 bases left in between. The CDR3, as DNA: TGTGCTAGTGGTTTACAGGGAGGGGCGTACGAGCAGTACTTC. It yields the protein CASGLQGGAYEQYF.

The chain links TRBV5-4 to TRBJ2-3; D gene ambiguous. The length of the CDR3 is 13 residues. Germline CDR1 reads SGHNT; CDR2 reads YYREEE (reference sequence). V was trimmed by 0 bases and J by 4 bases, leaving 6 bases between them. The CDR3 here is CASSLAPADTQYF. The CDR3 coding sequence is TGTGCCAGCAGCTTGGCCCCCGCAGATACGCAGTATTTT. Variable domain in full (rest from reference TRBV5-4 and TRBJ2-3): ETGVTQSPTHLIKTRGQQVTLRCSSQSGHNTVSWYQQALGQGPQFIFQYYREEENGRGNFPPRFSGLQFPNYSSELNVNALELDDSALYLCASSLAPADTQYFGPGTRLTVL.

The rearrangement links TRBV29-1 to TRBJ1-1, with D hard to call. Germline-derived CDR1 and CDR2 are SQVTM and ANQGSEA. CDR3 length: 12 residues. Trimming stripped 3 bases from V and 4 bases from J, with 9 bases between. The CDR3, as DNA: TGCAGCGTTGACCAGGATGGCACTGAAGCTTTCTTT. Its protein is CSVDQDGTEAFF.